This TCR beta chain was observed in a study of cytomegalovirus exposure and HLA in healthy donors. Study outcomes and limitations: The study listed some 160 cytomegalovirus-associated TCR beta chains. High specificity and sensitivity for cytomegalovirus status were reported for the classifier.

The donors were in the approximately 130-subject validation cohort; that cohort was separate from the approximately 700-subject first cohort. V was clipped by 6 bases and J by 1 base, with 12 bases between them. The CDR3 is made up of 13 amino acids. Germline V gives CDR1 SQVTM, CDR2 ANQGSEA. This clone appeared a single time. Its antigen is currently unknown. Produced via immunoSEQ multiplex PCR; TCRdb's table is partial and in-frame only. Altogether almost 65,000 clones are present, around 89% being singletons, with the ten largest covering over 1.5%. The sequenced sample was PBMCs. The chain has TRBV29-1 and TRBJ1-1, with a weak D call TRBD1 (5 bases). This TCR came from a woman aged 18-35 years in good health and CMV-seronegative. The CDR3 sequence is CSVERQSNTEAFF. In nucleotides, the CDR3 is TGCAGCGTCGAGAGACAGTCGAACACTGAAGCTTTCTTT. Full variable domain (missing parts from reference TRBV29-1 and TRBJ1-1): SAVISQKPSRDICQRGTSLTIQCQVDSQVTMMFWYRQQPGQSLTLIATANQGSEATYESGFVIDKFPISRPNLTFSTLTVSNMSPEDSSIYLCSVERQSNTEAFFGQGTRLTVV.